This T cell receptor (beta chain) was captured by sequencing in a study of blood T cell repertoires in COVID-19 (dated by TCRdb to the early 2020s). About the study as a whole: Collaborator samples came from the United States, Italy and Spain and covered acute and convalescent phases of COVID-19. Samples were obtained from the ongoing ImmuneRACE study (first 160 participants) and from 1,254 subjects provided by 6 global collaborators. A freely available public database, intended as a resource for researchers studying the immune response to SARS-CoV-2, is where the repertoires were released. Deeply sampled blood TCRbeta repertoires from subjects exposed to, actively infected with, or recovered from COVID-19 were included in the dataset. A de-identified subject ID, COVID-19 status, age in years and sex were almost always included in the sample metadata. Where available, HLA class I and class II types were taken from metadata supplied by the sample provider and were not determined by assay-based typing. The material from the prospective study consisted of cDNA or gDNA derived from T cells, B-cell-depleted T cells, or PBMCs.

Points on this clone: Its antigen is currently not known. Base qualities are missing; no much larger clone stands one base away.

Taken from the germline V gene, the CDR1 and CDR2 loops are MNHEY and SVGEGT. The CDR3 contains 16 residues, cysteine and phenylalanine counted. Only the CDR3 region is kept as DNA, spanning 48 bases read in frame from base 1. V is cut back by 0 bases and J by 8 bases, with 6 bases in the junction unmatched. TCRbeta CDR3 regions were amplified from genomic DNA by means of the immunoSEQ Assay, a bias-controlled multiplex PCR. In the original analysis: Within the assay, amplification of reference gene primers was used to estimate how many nucleated cells each sample contained. To quantify the absolute abundance of each unique TCRbeta CDR3 rearrangement, sequence reads were collapsed and filtered. For each sample, productive Simpson clonality was calculated as the square root of Simpson's diversity index across productive rearrangements. TCRdb provides this immuneACCESS table in a form limited to in-frame rearrangements. Some clones are lacking; in checked studies, under half of them reflect an unresolved V gene, and why the rest are absent is not known. V, J and clone size were drawn from that table, and D and trimming were deduced from the DNA. The sample contains about 200,000 clones, 70% to 90% of them found a single time. Roughly 0.69% of the sample is in the top ten clones.

Each collaborating institution followed its own protocols to collect whole blood in K2EDTA tubes. For TCRbeta analysis, collaborator samples were shipped as frozen whole blood, as isolated PBMCs, or as DNA extracted from either sample type. Overall study outcomes, separate from this receptor: The quantity of clinical and demographic metadata differed by source and by participant and was supplied without curation.

The sequence is built from TRBV6-2 or TRBV6-3 and TRBJ2-1, and TRBD2 matches 11 of the central bases. The sequencing sample was made of peripheral blood. This TCR came from a man aged 35 to 55 with acute or convalescent COVID-19. At the DNA level, the sequence is TGTGCCAGCAGTTACTCGCTAGCGGGAGGTATCGATGAGCAGTTCTTC. It specifies CASSYSLAGGIDEQFF.